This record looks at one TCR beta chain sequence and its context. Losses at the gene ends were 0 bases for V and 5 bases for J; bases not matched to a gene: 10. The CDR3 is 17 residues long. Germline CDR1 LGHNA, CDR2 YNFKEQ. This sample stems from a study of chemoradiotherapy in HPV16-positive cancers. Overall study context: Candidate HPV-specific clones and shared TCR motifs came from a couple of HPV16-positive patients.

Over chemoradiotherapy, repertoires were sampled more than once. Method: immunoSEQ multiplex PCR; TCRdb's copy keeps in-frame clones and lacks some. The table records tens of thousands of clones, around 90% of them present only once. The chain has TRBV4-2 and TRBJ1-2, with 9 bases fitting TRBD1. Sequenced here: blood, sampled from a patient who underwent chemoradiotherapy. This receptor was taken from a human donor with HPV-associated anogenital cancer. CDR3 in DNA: TGTGCCAGCAGCCAAGATCAAACTACCGGGACAGGGTATGGCTACACCTTC. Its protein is CASSQDQTTGTGYGYTF.